One sample yielded the 23 T cell receptor beta chains listed below, sequenced in a study of OX40 agonist ivuxolimab in advanced cancers. Measured with immunoSEQ multiplex PCR; TCRdb has only the in-frame clones, and not every one. The sample has about 65,000 clones; roughly nine tenths are singletons. The specimen comprised CD4+ or CD8+ T cells sorted from blood, sampled in a trial of the OX40 agonist ivuxolimab. Source of these receptors: an adult with an advanced solid tumor such as melanoma, head and neck, liver or kidney cancer.

V gene TRBV6-1 combines with J gene TRBJ1-1, with D possibly being TRBD1 (6 bases). The length of the CDR3 is 14 residues. V dropped 2 bases and J dropped 1 base, with 8 bases sitting between them. Germline V gives CDR1 MNHNS, CDR2 SASEGT. The CDR3 loop is CASSEQGSNTEAFF. DNA of the CDR3: TGTGCCAGCAGTGAACAGGGGTCGAACACTGAAGCTTTCTTT.

The rearrangement links TRBV11-2 to TRBJ2-7; 12 bases are a match to TRBD2. The CDR3 contains 16 residues. Germline assignment: CDR1 SGHAT and CDR2 FQNNGV. The trim removed 3 bases at V and 4 bases at J, leaving 7 bases unmatched. The CDR3 DNA is TGTGCCAGCAGCTTGGCCCCTAGCGGGGGGGGTTACGAGCAGTACTTC. It translates to CASSLAPSGGGYEQYF.

The count of this clone is one. V is TRBV27 and J is TRBJ1-1; 7 bases agree with TRBD1. The CDR3 length is 15 residues. V was clipped by 6 bases and J by 5 bases; unmatched bases: 12. CDR1 and CDR2 from the germline V gene are MNHEY and SMNVEV (reference sequence). The CDR3 DNA is TGTGCCAGCAGCCCCACTACGACAGGGCGGACTGAAGCTTTCTTT. This translates into CASSPTTTGRTEAFF.

The chain joins TRBV19 to TRBJ2-7, with a weak D call TRBD2 (5 bases). This CDR3 has 13 residues. The ends were cut back, 8 bases at V and 0 bases at J, with 11 bases in the middle. Per the germline V gene, CDR1 is LNHDA and CDR2 is SQIVND (reference sequence). The CDR3 DNA is TGTGCCAGTGGAGCGGTAGCCTCCTACGAGCAGTACTTC. It codes for CASGAVASYEQYF.

The genes are TRBV10-1 and TRBJ2-1; 10 bases line up with TRBD2. V gave up 2 bases and J gave up 15 bases; unmatched junction bases: 10. This CDR3 contains 14 residues. Looked up from germline, CDR1 is WNHNN and CDR2 is SYGVQD (reference sequence). CDR3 loop: CASSEGPLSGGVFF. CDR3 sequence (DNA): TGCGCCAGCAGTGAGGGGCCTCTGAGCGGGGGGGTGTTCTTC.

This chain joins TRBV6-6 and TRBJ1-2; D is unclear. The CDR3 loop spans 15 amino acids. Germline V gene data show CDR1 as MNHNY and CDR2 as SVGAGI (reference sequence). Trimming pared 2 bases from V and 0 bases from J, leaving 10 bases between. The CDR3 loop reads CASSYGPGTNYGYTF. The CDR3 DNA reads TGTGCCAGCAGTTACGGCCCGGGTACTAACTATGGCTACACCTTC.

The chain recombines TRBV5-4 with TRBJ2-3, with a possible D match to TRBD2 (6 bases). CDR3 length equals 16 residues. Trimming took off 3 bases at V and 9 bases at J, with 23 bases between the two ends. CDR1 and CDR2 (germline): SGHNT, YYREEE (reference sequence). The CDR3 nucleotides are TGTGCCAGCAGCTGGTACGGGGGAGCCTTGGGTTCGACGCAGTATTTT. This codes for CASSWYGGALGSTQYF.

V gene TRBV5-5 combines with J gene TRBJ1-6, with TRBD1 identical over 10 bases. Germline values: CDR1 SGHKS, CDR2 YYEKEE (reference sequence). The V and J ends lost 3 bases and 9 bases, in that order; junction bases with no gene match: 9. This CDR3 has 16 amino acids. The CDR3 loop is CASSSVGGDRGSPLHF. DNA for the CDR3: TGTGCCAGCAGCTCGGTTGGCGGGGACAGGGGTTCACCCCTCCACTTT.

V and J are TRBV6-5 and TRBJ2-7, with TRBD1 matching 10 bases. V dropped 2 bases and J dropped 4; count of bases not matched to a gene: 2. Germline V CDR1 and CDR2: MNHEY, SVGAGI. This CDR3 region has 14 residues. CDR3 nucleotide sequence: TGTGCCAGCAGTTACCGGGACAGGGGATACGAGCAGTACTTC. The encoded protein is CASSYRDRGYEQYF.

This clone has only a few counts. The same CDR3 also results from other DNA sequences found in this sample. The chain has TRBV5-4 and TRBJ1-4; 9 nucleotides match TRBD1. Looked up from germline, CDR1 is SGHNT and CDR2 is YYREEE (reference sequence). The V segment lost 3 bases and the J segment 4 bases; nucleotides outside the gene matches: 4. This CDR3 region has 15 residues. The CDR3 DNA is TGTGCCAGCAGCTCGAACAGGGGGCTTAATGAAAAACTGTTTTTT. It translates to CASSSNRGLNEKLFF.

The CDR3 nucleotides are TGCGCCAGCAGCTTGGGGGGGTCGGCCCGCACAGATACGCAGTATTTT. Amino acid sequence: CASSLGGSARTDTQYF. The genes are TRBV5-1 and TRBJ2-3; either TRBD1 or TRBD2 may supply D (5 bases each). The V gene lost 0 bases and the J gene lost 1 base, with 12 bases spanning the gap. CDR3 length: 16 amino acids. Germline V CDR1 and CDR2: SGHRS, YFSETQ.

This clone was seen a single time. The rearrangement uses TRBV11-1 and TRBJ2-2; D assignment may be TRBD1 or TRBD2 (5 bases each). V gave up 1 base and J gave up 3 bases, with 15 bases separating them. Germline CDR1 SGHAT, CDR2 FQDESV (reference sequence). The CDR3 has 17 amino acids. Here the CDR3 reads CASSLVLGASHTGELFF. CDR3 DNA sequence: TGTGCCAGCAGCTTAGTCCTCGGGGCCTCACACACCGGGGAGCTGTTTTTT.

The chain carries TRBV10-2 and TRBJ2-7; D perhaps matches TRBD2 (6 bases). CDR1 and CDR2 (germline): WSHSY, SAAADI. The V end was cut by 6 bases, the J end by 3 bases, with 15 bases between. The CDR3 is 14 residues long. This chain's CDR3 is CASRGGYRHYEQYF. The DNA for the CDR3 is TGCGCCAGCAGAGGAGGGTACAGGCACTACGAGCAGTACTTC.

This chain connects TRBV18 to TRBJ1-5; possible D gene TRBD1, 6 bases. Germline V CDR1 and CDR2: KGHSH, LQKENI. CDR3 length equals 16 residues. Trimming pared 5 bases from V and 3 bases from J, leaving 17 bases between. CDR3 loop: CASSSSDRPFNQPQHF. CDR3 DNA sequence: TGTGCCAGCTCATCTTCGGACAGACCGTTCAATCAGCCCCAGCATTTT.

A single count supports this clone. The chain joins TRBV19 to TRBJ1-5; D is ambiguous. CDR3 length: 15 residues. The V gene's germline CDR1 is LNHDA and CDR2 SQIVND (reference sequence). Trimming removed 3 bases at V and 0 bases at J, with 9 bases between. CDR3 region: CASSMEGNSNQPQHF. In DNA form, the CDR3 reads TGTGCCAGTAGTATGGAAGGTAATAGCAATCAGCCCCAGCATTTT.

In the case of this clone: Other DNA sequences in this sample translate to the same CDR3. The genes are TRBV7-2 and TRBJ1-6, with unresolved D. Germline-derived CDR1 and CDR2 are SGHTA and FQGNSA. V lost 1 base and J lost 10, with 5 bases in between. The CDR3 runs to 12 residues. CDR3 amino acids: CASSLEVSPLHF. DNA for the CDR3: TGTGCCAGCAGCTTAGAGGTATCACCCCTCCACTTT.

The rearrangement joins TRBV5-1 to TRBJ2-7, with TRBD1 as a possible D gene (6 bases). CDR1 and CDR2 from the germline V gene are SGHRS and YFSETQ. With 2 bases removed from V and 6 bases from J, the gap between germline ends came to 15 bases. The CDR3 contains 14 residues. In DNA form, the CDR3 reads TGCGCCAGCAGCTTCCCGGGACAAAGCCGCGAGCAGTACTTC. It translates to CASSFPGQSREQYF.

The rearrangement uses TRBV7-8 and TRBJ1-1; TRBD1 aligns across 9 bases. Trimming removed 6 bases from V and 1 base from J; junction bases left unmatched: 12. There are 17 residues in the CDR3. The germline CDR1 and CDR2 sequences are SGHVS and FQNEAQ. As DNA, the CDR3 is TGTGCCAGCAGGCAACACCGGGACAGGGCAAAGAACACTGAAGCTTTCTTT. It yields the protein CASRQHRDRAKNTEAFF.

The V call is TRBV2, the J call TRBJ1-6; TRBD1 might be the D (5 bases). This CDR3 region has 13 residues. Germline V gives CDR1 SNHLY, CDR2 FYNNEI. Trimming left V 4 bases short and J 10 bases short, with 11 bases between. Here the CDR3 DNA reads TGTGCCAGCAGTGTGGGGGAAAGGTCACCCCTCCACTTT. It is translated as CASSVGERSPLHF.

V usage is TRBV29-1 and J usage is TRBJ1-2, with TRBD1 as a possible D gene (5 bases). The V end lost 7 bases, the J end lost 8 bases, and 17 bases lay between the germline ends. From germline, CDR1 is SQVTM and CDR2 ANQGSEA. This CDR3 has 12 residues. The CDR3 spells CSDTGPSEGYTF. For the CDR3, the DNA is TGCAGCGACACAGGTCCCTCGGAGGGCTACACCTTC.

The chain recombines TRBV10-2 with TRBJ2-5, with 11 bases aligning to TRBD2. In germline, CDR1 is WSHSY, CDR2 SAAADI. Trimming removed 4 bases from V and 2 bases from J; junction bases left unmatched: 9. There are 17 residues in the CDR3. The DNA of the CDR3 is TGCGCCAGCAGTGTTTCTAGCGGGGGGCCAAGGCAAGAGACCCAGTACTTC. Encoded protein: CASSVSSGGPRQETQYF.

The gene calls are TRBV14 and TRBJ1-2; D uncertain. Trimming took off 0 bases at V and 2 bases at J, with 7 bases between the two ends. Germline CDR1 is SGHDN and CDR2 is FVKESK. This CDR3 region has 14 residues. CDR3 protein: CASSQDRVNYGYTF. The CDR3 region has the DNA TGTGCCAGCAGCCAAGATAGAGTGAACTATGGCTACACCTTC.

The chain links TRBV25-1 to TRBJ1-3; D call uncertain. V gave up 1 base and J gave up 0 bases, with 7 bases separating them. Germline loops: CDR1 MGHDK, CDR2 SYGVNS. The CDR3 contains 15 residues. CDR3 bases: TGTGCCAGCAGTGAATCTTTTCACTCTGGAAACACCATATATTTT. Its protein product is CASSESFHSGNTIYF.